The T cell receptor beta chain under discussion was sequenced for a study of shared clonotypes between healthy human individuals. General study results and limits: The small donor group covered limited genetic and exposure diversity. Naive subsets typically showed greater estimated richness than memory subsets.

At a deep level, the assay was run. The data were produced by immunoSEQ multiplex PCR, yet TCRdb's version contains in-frame clones alone and is incomplete. The sample yields hundreds of thousands of clones, approximately 97% seen once. This CDR3 has 13 amino acids. Losses at the gene ends were 4 bases for V and 4 bases for J; bases not matched to a gene: 5. Germline V gives CDR1 GTSNPN, CDR2 SVGIG (reference sequence). Those who donated, Caucasian adults without exception, all lived in Nashville, Tennessee. Details on this clone: Its antigen is unidentified. Other nucleotide sequences in the sample specify the same CDR3.

The sequenced sample consisted of naive CD4+ T cells sorted from blood. The subset is: CD45RA+ positively selected. This TCR came from a woman between 25 and 40 years old in good health. The V call is TRBV30, the J call TRBJ2-7, with 9 nucleotides matching TRBD1. CDR3 loop: CAWTRDRAYEQYF. The CDR3, as DNA: TGTGCCTGGACTCGGGACAGGGCGTACGAGCAGTACTTC.